One sample yielded the 5 T cell receptor beta chains listed below, sequenced in a study of OX40 agonist ivuxolimab in advanced cancers. Only in-frame clones appear in the TCRdb table, and some are missing; sequencing was by immunoSEQ multiplex PCR. The sample carries approximately 49,000 clones, 85% recorded once. The sample was CD4+ or CD8+ T cells sorted from blood, taken in a trial of the OX40 agonist ivuxolimab. These receptors came from an adult with an advanced solid tumor such as melanoma, head and neck, liver or kidney cancer.

This clone has a single count. In DNA, the CDR3 is TGTGCCAGCAGCTTAGATTATCGGGACAGGGGATACAATGAGCAGTTCTTC. The encoded protein is CASSLDYRDRGYNEQFF. The chain combines TRBV11-2 with TRBJ2-1; 10 bases match TRBD1. Germline V gene sequence: CDR1 SGHAT, CDR2 FQNNGV. The trim removed 0 bases at V and 4 bases at J, leaving 6 bases unmatched. The CDR3 has 17 amino acids.

CDR3 nucleotides: TGTGCCAGCAGTTCCCGCCTCAGCGGAGCCAATCAGCCCCAGCATTTT. Residues: CASSSRLSGANQPQHF. V and J are TRBV28 and TRBJ1-5; D gene unclear. Germline V gene data show CDR1 as MDHEN and CDR2 as SYDVKM. Trimming cost V 4 bases and J 3 bases, with 16 bases left between them. CDR3 length equals 16 residues.

The V call is TRBV28, the J call TRBJ2-7; D is unclear. The CDR3 loop spans 16 amino acids. V dropped 8 bases and J dropped 0 bases, with 20 bases sitting between them. Germline assignment: CDR1 MDHEN and CDR2 SYDVKM. The CDR3 DNA is TGTGCCAGCGCTCCTACCGCGGCGGCAAGCTCCTACGAGCAGTACGTC. Protein sequence: CASAPTAAASSYEQYV.

The chain is built from TRBV27 and TRBJ2-1; TRBD1 matches 7 bases. Germline CDR1 is MNHEY and CDR2 is SMNVEV (reference sequence). V lost 5 bases, J lost 0 bases, and 7 bases stayed unmatched. This CDR3 has 16 amino acids. CDR3 in DNA: TGTGCCAGCAGTACCGAGACAGGGAACTCCTACAATGAGCAGTTCTTC. Translating it yields CASSTETGNSYNEQFF.

The chain links TRBV19 to TRBJ1-1; D is perhaps TRBD1 (6 bases). The germline V and J ends were trimmed by 3 bases and 4 bases, with 12 bases remaining between them. The germline V gene encodes CDR1 LNHDA and CDR2 SQIVND (reference sequence). The CDR3 has 14 residues. CDR3 coding DNA: TGTGCCAGTAGTATGAAAGCCAGGGGCACTGAAGCTTTCTTT. Encoded protein: CASSMKARGTEAFF.